This T cell receptor beta chain was retrieved from a study of blood T cell repertoires in COVID-19. Among Cohort 3 donors, those recovered had two negative PCRs, clearance, or symptom resolution. Germline V gene sequence: CDR1 LNHDA, CDR2 SQIVND (reference sequence). This CDR3 comprises 17 residues. V gave up 5 bases and J gave up 1 base, with 17 bases separating them. This clone is a singleton in its sample. Sequenced by immunoSEQ multiplex PCR; TCRdb stores in-frame clones only, minus some. This table has fewer than 450,000 clones, 88% appearing once. The sequenced sample consisted of PBMCs or T cells enriched from blood (not recorded which). This sequence joins TRBV19 and TRBJ2-2; no clear D gene. This clonotype originated in a woman aged 18-30 years who had recovered from COVID-19. In DNA, the CDR3 is TGTGCCAGTAGTCCAGAACCGAAGATTCTGAACACCGGGGAGCTGTTTTTT. Translated, it gives CASSPEPKILNTGELFF.